This passage covers 2 T cell receptor beta chains from one sample sequenced in a study of T cells in severe cutaneous drug reactions. Bulk and single-cell libraries used iRepertoire multiplex PCR with TCR subtype-specific primers. After re-calling the multiplex PCR reads, TCRdb lists one entry per CDR3 protein, DNA absent. This repertoire includes 9,000 to 13,000 distinct CDR3 sequences. Sequenced patients had Stevens-Johnson syndrome or toxic epidermal necrolysis caused by carbamazepine. Material: cells from a skin blister. These receptors originate from a human donor with Stevens-Johnson syndrome, a severe cutaneous drug reaction.

The V and J genes are TRBV29-1 and TRBJ2-1; the D call from TCRdb, TRBD2, cannot be confirmed without DNA. The germline CDR1 and CDR2 sequences are SQVTM and ANQGSEA. CDR3 length: 13 residues. CDR3: CSPRLAGYNEQFF.

The V call is TRBV20-1, the J call TRBJ2-3; the D call from TCRdb, TRBD2, cannot be confirmed without DNA. The CDR3 extends over 15 amino acids. The germline V gene has CDR1 DFQATT and CDR2 SNEGSKA (reference sequence). This CDR3 reads CSARDSGSVTDTQYF.